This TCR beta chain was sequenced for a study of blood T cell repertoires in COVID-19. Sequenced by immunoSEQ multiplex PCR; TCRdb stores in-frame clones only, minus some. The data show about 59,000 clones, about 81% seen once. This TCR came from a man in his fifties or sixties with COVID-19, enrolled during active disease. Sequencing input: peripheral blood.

CDR3 DNA sequence: TGCGCCAGCAGCTTGTCAGGGGGCGCCTACGAGCAGTACTTC. As protein: CASSLSGGAYEQYF. The chain uses TRBV5-1 and TRBJ2-7, with TRBD1 matching over 8 bases. Unmatched junction bases numbered 2, after V lost 1 base and J lost 2 bases. Germline V lookup: CDR1 SGHRS, CDR2 YFSETQ. The CDR3 is made up of 14 amino acids.